The clone carrying this T cell receptor (beta chain) was observed a few times. Other DNA sequences from this sample encode an identical CDR3 as well. The source of the sample is a study of blood T cell repertoires in COVID-19. Background on the study: Acute and convalescent COVID-19 samples came from the United States, Italy and Spain. PBMCs, B-cell-depleted T cells, or T cells were the source of the cDNA or gDNA that made up the material.

Per germline, CDR1 SQVTM and CDR2 ANQGSEA. This CDR3 comprises 12 residues. J was trimmed by 3 bases and V by 4 bases; bases with no gene match: 2. In the original processing: Reference gene primer amplification gave nucleated cell count estimates. The assay was immunoSEQ multiplex PCR, and TCRdb's table has in-frame clones only and misses some. From that table come the V and J calls and clone size; the DNA was used to work out D and trimming. The table records tens of thousands of clones, under 70% of them present only once. The source material was peripheral blood. The genes are TRBV29-1 and TRBJ1-2; 7 bases map to TRBD1. This clonotype originated in a woman between 65 and 79 years old with acute or convalescent COVID-19. The CDR3 reads CSVGQGDYGYTF. CDR3 nucleotide sequence: TGCAGCGTTGGACAGGGCGACTATGGCTACACCTTC.